This entry describes one T cell receptor beta chain. This sample was included in a study of human thymus T cells. Corrective cardiac operations yielded the resected thymus tissue. CDR1 is SGHRS and CDR2 is YFSETQ in the germline V gene. The CDR3 runs 14 residues. Trimming left V 0 bases short and J 4 bases short, with 9 bases between. Assay: immunoSEQ multiplex PCR; the TCRdb copy retains only in-frame clones and omits some. The sample lists around 130,000 clones; more than 90% were seen once. The sample comprised thymus tissue. This clonotype was obtained from a boy under three years old with a congenital heart defect but otherwise immunologically healthy. The chain has TRBV5-1 and TRBJ2-3, with D possibly being TRBD1 (5 bases). The CDR3 DNA reads as TGCGCCAGCAGCTTGGGTCCAGGGTCAGATACGCAGTATTTT. Translation gives CASSLGPGSDTQYF.